The 10 T cell receptor beta chains below come from one sample, sequenced in a study of spatial heterogeneity in lung cancer. TCRdb reprocessed the 5' RACE reads with MiXCR, giving one entry per CDR3 protein. The sample shows around 1,200 distinct CDR3 sequences, 25% to 35% of them seen only once. For these receptors, no antigen is known. Sample time point: sample taken at primary tumor resection. Study results and limitations: Tumor mutation counts were tracked by expanded intratumoral alpha and beta TCR counts.

The sequencing used lung tumor tissue, collected at surgery. Receptors originate from a male donor with early-stage non-small cell lung cancer.

Note on this clonotype: This beta chain is an unintended read in a library built for alpha chains; its size means little. The genes are TRBV12-3 or TRBV12-4 and TRBJ2-7; D uncertain. Trimming cost V 4 bases and J 0 bases, with 10 bases left between them. The CDR3 consists of 14 residues. In DNA form, the CDR3 reads TGTGCCAGCAGTTCGCCTCGTTACTCCTACGAGCAGTACTTC. Its protein is CASSSPRYSYEQYF.

This clonotype is labeled as large. This beta chain appears as a stray read in a library generated for alpha chains; its size is not informative. V and J are TRBV6-1 and TRBJ2-4; TRBD2 is a possible D gene (7 bases). In germline, CDR1 is MNHNS, CDR2 SASEGT. CDR3 length: 14 amino acids. Trimming removed 8 bases at V and 2 bases at J, with 13 bases between. The CDR3 sequence: CASRGALSKNIQYF. The CDR3 DNA reads as TGTGCCAGCCGGGGGGCTCTTTCCAAAAACATTCAGTACTTC.

A note on this clonotype: The size of this beta chain means little, since it is a stray read in a library made for alpha chains. The rearrangement joins TRBV20-1 to TRBJ2-7; D unclear. This CDR3 contains 10 residues. Trimming took 0 bases from V and 7 from J, leaving 4 bases between them. The germline V gene encodes CDR1 DFQATT and CDR2 SNEGSKA (reference sequence). The CDR3 DNA is TGCAGTGCTAGAGATGAGGAGCAGTACTTC. Protein: CSARDEEQYF.

This clonotype is large (0.1 to 1%) within its sample. A library made for alpha chains picked up this beta chain off target, so its size means little. The chain employs TRBV28 and TRBJ2-5; D may correspond to TRBD1 or TRBD2 (6 bases each). The CDR3 has 15 amino acids. Trimming stripped 3 bases from V and 5 bases from J, with 16 bases between. The V gene's germline CDR1 is MDHEN and CDR2 SYDVKM. Here the CDR3 reads CASSFLRGRRETQYF. In DNA, the CDR3 is TGTGCCAGCAGTTTCCTTCGGGGGCGCCGGGAGACCCAGTACTTC.

A note on this clonotype: A library made for alpha chains picked up this beta chain off target, so its size means little. V is TRBV30 and J is TRBJ2-1, with TRBD1 matching over 7 bases. From germline, CDR1 is GTSNPN and CDR2 SVGIG (reference sequence). Trimming cost V 1 base and J 10 bases; bases outside gene matches: 1. The CDR3 has 11 residues. Here the CDR3 DNA reads TGTGCCTGGAGTGAAGGGGGCGAGCAGTTCTTC. Protein: CAWSEGGEQFF.

Of note for this clonotype: The library was designed around alpha chains, so this beta chain is a stray read whose abundance carries little weight. This chain joins TRBV18 and TRBJ2-3; D gene unclear. The germline V gene has CDR1 KGHSH and CDR2 LQKENI. The CDR3 consists of 13 residues. V was clipped by 2 bases and J by 2 bases, with 5 bases between them. This CDR3 reads CASSPTDTDTQYF. The CDR3 DNA reads as TGTGCCAGCTCACCAACCGACACAGATACGCAGTATTTT.

Concerning this clonotype itself: This beta chain came through as a stray read in a library set up for alpha chains, and its size says little. V is TRBV7-2 and J is TRBJ2-3; 7 bases line up with TRBD2. CDR3 size: 14 residues. The V and J ends lost 5 bases and 4 bases, in that order; junction bases with no gene match: 6. Germline V gene lookup returns CDR1 SGHTA and CDR2 FQGNSA. The CDR3 coding sequence is TGTGCCAGCAGCCCCGGACTAGACCCAGATACGCAGTATTTT. It yields the protein CASSPGLDPDTQYF. Together with reference TRBV7-2 and TRBJ2-3, the CDR3 gives the full variable domain: GAGVSQSPSNKVTEKGKDVELRCDPISGHTALYWYRQSLGQGLEFLIYFQGNSAPDKSGLPSDRFSAERTGGSVSTLTIQRTQQEDSAVYLCASSPGLDPDTQYFGPGTRLTVL.

Notes on this clonotype: This beta chain lies outside the target of a library built for alpha chains; its clone size means little. V and J are TRBV4-1 and TRBJ2-1; D is unclear. Germline CDR1 and CDR2: MGHRA and YSYEKL. The CDR3 consists of 14 residues. Trimming cost V 0 bases and J 10 bases, with 13 bases left between them. CDR3 loop: CASSQDQSIIEQFF. The CDR3 DNA follows: TGCGCCAGCAGCCAAGATCAATCTATCATCGAGCAGTTCTTC.

As regards this clonotype: This beta chain came through as a stray read in a library set up for alpha chains, and its size says little. J is TRBJ2-7 and V is TRBV28; the D gene is possibly TRBD1 (7 bases). Per the germline V gene, CDR1 is MDHEN and CDR2 is SYDVKM. The CDR3 spans 14 residues. Deletions cut 5 bases from V and 2 bases from J, with 13 bases between. CDR3 nucleotides: TGTGCCAGCAGTGCCGCGGGACAGACCTACGAGCAGTACTTC. This encodes CASSAAGQTYEQYF. Drawing the rest from reference TRBV28 and TRBJ2-7, the complete variable domain is DVKVTQSSRYLVKRTGEKVFLECVQDMDHENMFWYRQDPGLGLRLIYFSYDVKMKEKGDIPEGYSVSREKKERFSLILESASTNQTSMYLCASSAAGQTYEQYFGPGTRLTVT.

This clonotype has more than one count but fewer than ten. The library was prepared for alpha chains; this beta chain is a stray read, so its frequency means little. The CDR3 loop reads CASSFGQGGTQYF. CDR3 nucleotide sequence: TGCGCCAGCAGCTTCGGACAGGGTGGGACCCAGTACTTC. This chain connects TRBV5-1 to TRBJ2-5, with 8 bases fitting TRBD1. Germline-derived CDR1 and CDR2 are SGHRS and YFSETQ. The J segment lost 7 bases and the V segment lost 2 bases, leaving 4 bases of the junction unmatched. This CDR3 has 13 residues.